This TCR beta chain was identified during a study of T cell changes during pregnancy in multiple sclerosis. This CDR3 spans 19 amino acids. Losses at the gene ends were 7 bases for V and 0 bases for J; bases not matched to a gene: 14. The V gene's germline CDR1 is SGHTA and CDR2 FQGNSA. Using immunoSEQ multiplex PCR, the repertoire was profiled, and TCRdb retains in-frame clones only, with some absent. Altogether about 30,000 clones are present, approximately 90% being singletons, with the ten largest covering approximately 6.9%. The clonotype was recovered from a female donor with multiple sclerosis, enrolled in a pregnancy study. The sample here was CD8+ T cells from peripheral blood mononuclear cells, taken in the second trimester of pregnancy. The chain links TRBV7-2 to TRBJ2-1, with 11 bases that match TRBD2. Here the CDR3 reads CASIRDPLAGVSSYNEQFF. In DNA form, the CDR3 reads TGTGCCAGCATCCGCGACCCACTAGCGGGGGTTAGCTCCTACAATGAGCAGTTCTTC.